What follows are 18 T cell receptor beta chains derived from one specimen sequenced in a study of blood T cell repertoires in COVID-19. The assay was immunoSEQ multiplex PCR, and TCRdb's table has in-frame clones only and misses some. Of more than 110,000 clones in the sample, about nine tenths were seen once. The sequenced sample was peripheral blood. These receptors were obtained from a man aged 45-65 years with active or convalescent COVID-19.

The chain links TRBV29-1 to TRBJ1-2; D unclear. Germline-derived CDR1 and CDR2 are SQVTM and ANQGSEA. The CDR3 extends over 14 amino acids. The germline V and J ends were trimmed by 0 bases and 5 bases, with 13 bases remaining between them. The CDR3 sequence: CSVEDWEVEYGYTF. The CDR3 DNA reads as TGCAGCGTTGAAGATTGGGAGGTTGAATATGGCTACACCTTC.

V usage is TRBV5-1 and J usage is TRBJ1-1; no firm D call. The germline CDR1 and CDR2 sequences are SGHRS and YFSETQ. The V end lost 0 bases, the J end lost 1 base, and 7 bases lay between the germline ends. The CDR3 is 14 amino acids. As DNA, the CDR3 is TGCGCCAGCAGCTTGGACGGGGAGAACACTGAAGCTTTCTTT. Residues: CASSLDGENTEAFF. Full variable domain (rest looked up from reference TRBV5-1 and TRBJ1-1): KAGVTQTPRYLIKTRGQQVTLSCSPISGHRSVSWYQQTPGQGLQFLFEYFSETQRNKGNFPGRFSGRQFSNSRSEMNVSTLELGDSALYLCASSLDGENTEAFFGQGTRLTVV.

This clone turned up a few times. The gene calls are TRBV5-6 and TRBJ2-1; D may be TRBD2 (5 bases). V was trimmed by 2 bases and J by 14 bases, leaving 14 bases between them. CDR3 length equals 12 residues. Germline lookup yields CDR1 SGHDT and CDR2 YYEEEE. CDR3 nucleotides: TGTGCCAGCAGCTTTAAACGGGATCGTGAGTTCTTC. This gives the protein CASSFKRDREFF.

The chain has TRBV19 and TRBJ2-1; 7 bases fit TRBD2. V was clipped by 3 bases and J by 1 base; unmatched bases: 6. This CDR3 is 16 amino acids long. Germline CDR1 is LNHDA and CDR2 is SQIVND (reference sequence). CDR3 protein: CASSMGGRRSYNEQFF. The CDR3, as DNA: TGTGCCAGTAGTATGGGAGGGCGGAGATCCTACAATGAGCAGTTCTTC. Complete variable domain (other parts from reference TRBV19 and TRBJ2-1): DGGITQSPKYLFRKEGQNVTLSCEQNLNHDAMYWYRQDPGQGLRLIYYSQIVNDFQKGDIAEGYSVSREKKESFPLTVTSAQKNPTAFYLCASSMGGRRSYNEQFFGPGTRLTVL.

CDR3 region: CASTKGGSYEQYF. The CDR3 bases are TGTGCCAGCACCAAGGGGGGGTCCTACGAGCAGTACTTC. The rearrangement joins TRBV6-5 to TRBJ2-7; D possibly corresponds to TRBD2 (7 bases). The CDR3 is 13 residues long. V was shortened by 7 bases and J by 1 base, with 11 bases between the two germline ends. CDR1 and CDR2 (germline): MNHEY, SVGAGI.

This rearrangement joins TRBV20-1 to TRBJ2-7; D call uncertain. V lost 6 bases and J 6 bases, leaving 9 bases between the germline ends. Germline CDR1 DFQATT, CDR2 SNEGSKA (reference sequence). There are 10 residues in the CDR3. The CDR3, as DNA: TGCAGTGCGGCGGAAGGCGAGCAGTACTTC. Translated: CSAAEGEQYF.

This clone showed up just once. The V call is TRBV27, the J call TRBJ2-7; TRBD2 matches at 13 bases. In germline, CDR1 is MNHEY, CDR2 SMNVEV (reference sequence). V lost 6 bases and J lost 7; bases outside the gene matches: 9. The CDR3 is made up of 15 amino acids. The CDR3 sequence: CASSRGLAGVGEQYF. In nucleotides, the CDR3 is TGTGCCAGCAGCCGCGGACTAGCGGGAGTGGGGGAGCAGTACTTC.

The CDR3 loop is CASRVGLRNQPQHF. CDR3 coding DNA: TGTGCCAGCAGGGTCGGACTGAGAAATCAGCCCCAGCATTTT. J is TRBJ1-5 and V is TRBV2, with D uncertain. CDR3 length: 14 amino acids. Germline V gene sequence: CDR1 SNHLY, CDR2 FYNNEI. Trimming pared 6 bases from V and 4 bases from J, leaving 13 bases between.

V is TRBV7-2 and J is TRBJ1-1; TRBD1 is a possible D gene (6 bases). The V end was cut by 1 base, the J end by 3 bases, with 12 bases between. The CDR3 totals 15 residues. Germline V gene data show CDR1 as SGHTA and CDR2 as FQGNSA. CDR3 in DNA: TGTGCCAGCAGCTTAGAGAGGGGGAGATACACTGAAGCTTTCTTT. It codes for CASSLERGRYTEAFF.

V usage is TRBV5-6 and J usage is TRBJ2-1; maybe TRBD1 (5 bases). The ends were cut back, 5 bases at V and 0 bases at J, with 9 bases in the middle. Germline loops: CDR1 SGHDT, CDR2 YYEEEE. The CDR3 covers 14 residues. The CDR3 coding sequence is TGTGCCAGCAGTAGGGGAAACTCCTACAATGAGCAGTTCTTC. It specifies CASSRGNSYNEQFF. The full variable domain, its missing parts supplied by reference TRBV5-6 and TRBJ2-1, is DAGVTQSPTHLIKTRGQQVTLRCSPKSGHDTVSWYQQALGQGPQFIFQYYEEEERQRGNFPDRFSGHQFPNYSSELNVNALLLGDSALYLCASSRGNSYNEQFFGPGTRLTVL.

The genes are TRBV10-3 and TRBJ1-1; 8 bases fit TRBD1. The CDR3 contains 14 residues. Germline CDR1 is ENHRY and CDR2 is SYGVKD. V lost 3 bases and J lost 5; bases outside the gene matches: 5. CDR3 nucleotide sequence: TGTGCCATCAGTGACAGGGGGCGTCATACTGAAGCTTTCTTT. This codes for CAISDRGRHTEAFF.

The chain uses TRBV19 and TRBJ2-3, with D possibly matching TRBD2 (6 bases). Germline CDR1 reads LNHDA; CDR2 reads SQIVND (reference sequence). The ends were cut back, 9 bases at V and 6 bases at J, with 19 bases in the middle. The CDR3 sequence is 14 residues long. The CDR3 reads CASGGFGPPDTQYF. CDR3 sequence (DNA): TGTGCCAGCGGGGGTTTTGGACCGCCGGATACGCAGTATTTT.

The chain combines TRBV24-1 with TRBJ2-3, with D uncertain. The CDR3 loop spans 14 amino acids. Trimming removed 2 bases at V and 0 bases at J, with 5 bases between. Germline V CDR1 and CDR2: KGHDR, SFDVKD. DNA for the CDR3: TGTGCCACCAGTGATTACAGTAGCACAGATACGCAGTATTTT. It is translated as CATSDYSSTDTQYF.

This chain links TRBV6-5 with TRBJ1-2; D remains ambiguous. The CDR3 loop spans 15 amino acids. Trimming removed 6 bases at V and 3 bases at J, with 17 bases between. Per germline, CDR1 MNHEY and CDR2 SVGAGI. Here the CDR3 reads CASSSFGGRDYGYTF. Here the CDR3 DNA reads TGTGCCAGCAGCTCCTTTGGCGGCCGGGACTATGGCTACACCTTC.

V gene TRBV11-2 combines with J gene TRBJ2-7; TRBD2 agrees at 9 bases. CDR1 SGHAT and CDR2 FQNNGV come from the germline V gene. The V and J ends lost 4 bases and 4 bases, in that order; junction bases with no gene match: 5. This CDR3 spans 14 amino acids. CDR3 protein: CASSSGLASYEQYF. The CDR3 DNA is TGTGCCAGCAGCTCGGGACTAGCATCGTACGAGCAGTACTTC.

The chain has TRBV6-5 and TRBJ2-7; D perhaps matches TRBD1 (6 bases). Trimming removed 8 bases at V and 0 bases at J, with 17 bases between. Germline V CDR1 and CDR2: MNHEY, SVGAGI. There are 15 residues in the CDR3. The CDR3 protein is CASAKRRDNSYEQYF. DNA for the CDR3: TGTGCCAGCGCCAAACGCCGGGACAACTCCTACGAGCAGTACTTC.

The chain has TRBV30 and TRBJ1-2, with TRBD1 identical over 8 bases. CDR1 and CDR2 from the germline V gene are GTSNPN and SVGIG (reference sequence). After removal of 3 bases from V and 3 bases from J, the junction contained 3 bases not matched to a gene. CDR3 size: 13 residues. The CDR3 protein is CAWRQGVDYGYTF. In DNA form, the CDR3 reads TGTGCCTGGAGACAGGGGGTCGACTATGGCTACACCTTC.

The chain has TRBV27 and TRBJ2-1; no reliable D call. CDR3 size: 14 residues. Germline CDR1 MNHEY, CDR2 SMNVEV (reference sequence). Between the trimmed V and J ends, which lost 5 bases and 5 bases, there was a span of 13 bases. CDR3 coding DNA: TGTGCCAGCAGTCCTGTATTCGTCGACAATGAGCAGTTCTTC. Amino acids: CASSPVFVDNEQFF.